This TCR beta chain was captured by sequencing in a study of T cell repertoires in cytomegalovirus infection. Study at large: Public TCR beta signature analysis indicated the presence of both CMV infection and matching HLA type.

Notes on the study in general: Identification of carriers of CMV plus the relevant HLA was achieved through cumulative public TCR beta family frequency. In two of eight donors, the top clonotype was HLA-C-restricted CMV-specific.

The CDR3 consists of 16 residues. CDR1 and CDR2 (germline): SGHTA, FQGNSA. Trimming pared 5 bases from V and 2 bases from J, leaving 16 bases between. MiXCR, applied by TCRdb to the reads, yields one record per CDR3 protein. Here the sample spans about 320,000 distinct CDR3 sequences, more than 9% being singletons. On this clonotype itself: As yet, its antigen is unknown. This may be a read error: a much more frequent sequence differs by one nucleotide.

The V and J genes are TRBV7-2 and TRBJ1-3; D not resolved. The receptor was derived from a human donor in good health (CMV status not recorded). Some clones in this sample may be carry-over from other donors' samples. Sequenced input: PBMCs. The CDR3, as DNA: TGTGCCAGCAGCGAACCCGACAAGGCGACTGGAAACACCATATATTTT. Translated: CASSEPDKATGNTIYF.